The 16 T cell receptor beta chains presented below share a single source sample, sequenced in a study of blood T cell repertoires in COVID-19. The data were produced by immunoSEQ multiplex PCR, yet TCRdb's version contains in-frame clones alone and is incomplete. This sample has around 47,000 clones, with more than 75% found just once. Sequencing used peripheral blood. The source of these receptors is a middle-aged man with active COVID-19.

The chain employs TRBV7-9 and TRBJ2-7, with a tentative D call TRBD2 (6 bases). With 6 bases removed from V and 7 bases from J, the gap between germline ends came to 13 bases. The CDR3 has 12 residues. Germline CDR1 and CDR2: SEHNR and FQNEAQ (reference sequence). DNA for the CDR3: TGTGCCAGCAGGAAGACTGGGAGGGAGCAGTACTTC. Translated, it gives CASRKTGREQYF.

This clone was seen just once. The chain is built from TRBV19 and TRBJ2-2; D perhaps matches TRBD2 (6 bases). The CDR3 runs 15 residues. Germline lookup yields CDR1 LNHDA and CDR2 SQIVND (reference sequence). The V gene lost 11 bases and the J gene lost 4 bases, with 20 bases spanning the gap. This CDR3 reads CAAKLGGPGTGELFF. Written as DNA, the CDR3 is TGTGCCGCCAAGCTCGGGGGTCCGGGCACCGGGGAGCTGTTTTTT. The whole variable domain, remainder taken from reference TRBV19 and TRBJ2-2, is DGGITQSPKYLFRKEGQNVTLSCEQNLNHDAMYWYRQDPGQGLRLIYYSQIVNDFQKGDIAEGYSVSREKKESFPLTVTSAQKNPTAFYLCAAKLGGPGTGELFFGEGSRLTVL.

V is TRBV2 and J is TRBJ2-3; tentatively, D is TRBD2 (6 bases). The CDR3 length is 15 residues. V was clipped by 5 bases and J by 7 bases, with 19 bases between them. Looked up from germline, CDR1 is SNHLY and CDR2 is FYNNEI. CDR3 coding DNA: TGTGCCAGCAGTATCCGGGACTCGGTTAGGAATACGCAGTATTTT. It encodes CASSIRDSVRNTQYF.

The gene calls are TRBV7-2 and TRBJ2-1, with D possibly matching TRBD1 (6 bases). Trimming removed 2 bases at V and 9 bases at J, with 14 bases between. Germline assignment: CDR1 SGHTA and CDR2 FQGNSA. This CDR3 region has 14 residues. CDR3 region: CASSLSRGSGEQFF. The CDR3 DNA follows: TGTGCCAGCAGCTTATCAAGGGGGAGCGGTGAGCAGTTCTTC.

V usage is TRBV25-1 and J usage is TRBJ2-7; possibly TRBD2 for D (6 bases). V was cut by 0 bases and J by 4 bases, with 7 bases left in between. Germline V gene sequence: CDR1 MGHDK, CDR2 SYGVNS. CDR3 length: 13 amino acids. The CDR3 spells CASSEYGTYEQYF. CDR3 DNA sequence: TGTGCCAGCAGTGAATATGGGACTTACGAGCAGTACTTC.

The chain is built from TRBV11-3 and TRBJ2-1; 10 nucleotides align to TRBD2. Germline-derived CDR1 and CDR2 are SGHNT and YENEEA. This CDR3 is 16 amino acids long. V was pared by 6 bases and J by 1 base, with 6 bases of the junction left unmatched. CDR3 protein: CASSLSGGASYNEQFF. In DNA form, the CDR3 reads TGTGCCAGCAGTCTCAGCGGGGGGGCTTCCTACAATGAGCAGTTCTTC.

Only one count was recorded for this clone. This rearrangement joins TRBV7-2 to TRBJ1-4; TRBD1 aligns across 7 bases. CDR1 SGHTA and CDR2 FQGNSA come from the germline V gene. V lost 5 bases to trimming and J lost 5 bases; unmatched junction nucleotides: 8. The CDR3 length is 15 residues. The CDR3 is CASSTQQGPNEKLFF. The CDR3 region has the DNA TGTGCCAGCAGCACCCAACAGGGGCCAAATGAAAAACTGTTTTTT.

The count of this clone is one. The rearrangement uses TRBV28 and TRBJ2-2; D perhaps matches TRBD1 (5 bases). The CDR3 runs 15 residues. V dropped 4 bases and J dropped 1 base, with 10 bases sitting between them. Germline assignment: CDR1 MDHEN and CDR2 SYDVKM. In nucleotides, the CDR3 is TGTGCCAGCAGTTACCCGACAGAGAACACCGGGGAGCTGTTTTTT. Protein product: CASSYPTENTGELFF.

The chain links TRBV30 to TRBJ2-7; TRBD2 might be the D (6 bases). CDR1 and CDR2 (germline): GTSNPN, SVGIG (reference sequence). V lost 2 bases to trimming and J lost 12 bases, with 17 bases between them. This CDR3 has 12 residues. The CDR3 nucleotides read TGTGCCTGGAGTTTTAGGCCGGAGGGGAGGTACTTC. Residues: CAWSFRPEGRYF.

The rearrangement joins TRBV15 to TRBJ1-2; tentatively, D is TRBD1 (6 bases). Trimming took 5 bases from V and 7 from J, leaving 17 bases between them. Germline CDR1 is LNHNV and CDR2 is YYDKDF (reference sequence). The CDR3 totals 14 residues. The CDR3 sequence is CATSGSREGGGYTF. The CDR3 DNA sequence: TGTGCCACCAGCGGATCCAGGGAAGGGGGTGGCTACACCTTC.

The chain joins TRBV4-2 to TRBJ1-4; 10 bases match TRBD1. Per germline, CDR1 LGHNA and CDR2 YNFKEQ. The trim removed 3 bases at V and 8 bases at J, leaving 0 bases unmatched. The CDR3 loop spans 13 amino acids. This chain's CDR3 is CASSQGQGEKLFF. CDR3 DNA sequence: TGTGCCAGCAGCCAGGGACAGGGGGAAAAACTGTTTTTT.

CDR3 DNA: TGTGCCAGCAGGATAGACAGAACCTACGAGCAGTACTTC. Its translation is CASRIDRTYEQYF. The V and J genes are TRBV2 and TRBJ2-7, with D maybe TRBD1 (5 bases). V lost 6 bases and J 2 bases, leaving 11 bases between the germline ends. The CDR3 contains 13 residues. Per germline, CDR1 SNHLY and CDR2 FYNNEI.

The chain recombines TRBV18 with TRBJ1-1, with D possibly TRBD1 on 6 matching bases. CDR3 length equals 13 residues. Germline V lookup: CDR1 KGHSH, CDR2 LQKENI. Trimming took off 7 bases at V and 0 bases at J, with 9 bases between the two ends. The CDR3 DNA reads as TGTGCCAGCTGTCAGGGGATGAACACTGAAGCTTTCTTT. Translating gives CASCQGMNTEAFF.

The chain combines TRBV27 with TRBJ2-7; TRBD1 aligns across 10 bases. CDR3 length: 15 amino acids. Germline V gives CDR1 MNHEY, CDR2 SMNVEV (reference sequence). Unmatched junction bases numbered 5, after V lost 5 bases and J lost 1 base. CDR3 protein: CASSLRDRGSYEQYF. CDR3 DNA: TGTGCCAGCAGTCTCCGGGACAGGGGATCCTACGAGCAGTACTTC.

The chain couples TRBV3-1 (or the pseudogene TRBV3-2) to TRBJ1-4; D is perhaps TRBD1 (6 bases). This CDR3 comprises 14 residues. From germline, CDR1 is LGHDT and CDR2 YNNKEL (reference sequence). Trimming stripped 3 bases from V and 7 bases from J, with 12 bases between. The CDR3 loop reads CASSHRTVGEKLFF. CDR3 coding DNA: TGTGCCAGCAGCCACCGGACAGTGGGTGAAAAACTGTTTTTT.

The rearrangement joins TRBV18 to TRBJ2-5; D remains ambiguous. V lost 3 bases, J lost 1 base, and 9 bases lay in between. The CDR3 runs 14 residues. Germline V gene sequence: CDR1 KGHSH, CDR2 LQKENI. As DNA, the CDR3 is TGTGCCAGCTCACCTCCCCTGGCCCAAGAGACCCAGTACTTC. It is translated as CASSPPLAQETQYF.